This TCR beta chain was sequenced during a study of blood T cell repertoires in COVID-19. Across the study: The cDNA or gDNA used as material had been derived from T cells, B-cell-depleted T cells, or PBMCs.

Authors' processing steps: From reference gene primer amplification, estimates of nucleated cell counts were derived. The repertoire was sequenced with immunoSEQ multiplex PCR; TCRdb's copy has only in-frame clones and lacks some. V, J and clone size were drawn from that table, and D and trimming were deduced from the DNA. Of under 150,000 clones listed, over 75% are singletons. Input material: peripheral blood. The receptor was isolated from a man in his forties or fifties with acute or convalescent COVID-19.

The CDR3 sequence: CASRTTGIVGGYTF. The CDR3 bases are TGTGCCAGCAGGACGACAGGGATCGTGGGGGGCTACACCTTC. This sequence joins TRBV2 and TRBJ1-2; 7 bases match TRBD1. The CDR3 has 14 residues. Germline V gives CDR1 SNHLY, CDR2 FYNNEI. The V gene end was trimmed by 6 bases and the J gene end by 8 bases; junction bases not matched to a gene: 12.